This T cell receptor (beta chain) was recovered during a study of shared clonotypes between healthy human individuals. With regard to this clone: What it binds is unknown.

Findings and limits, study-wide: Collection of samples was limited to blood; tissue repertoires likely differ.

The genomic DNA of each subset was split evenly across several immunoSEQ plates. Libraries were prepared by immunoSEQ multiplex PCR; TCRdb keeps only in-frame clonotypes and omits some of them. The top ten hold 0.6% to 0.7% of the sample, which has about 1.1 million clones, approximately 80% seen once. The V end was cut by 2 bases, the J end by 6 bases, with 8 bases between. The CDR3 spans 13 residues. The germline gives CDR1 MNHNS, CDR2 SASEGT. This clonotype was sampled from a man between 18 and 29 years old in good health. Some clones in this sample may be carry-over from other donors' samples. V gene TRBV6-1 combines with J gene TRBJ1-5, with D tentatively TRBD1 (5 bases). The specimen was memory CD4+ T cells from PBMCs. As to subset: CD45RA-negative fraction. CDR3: CASSEYGAQPQHF. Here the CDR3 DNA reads TGTGCCAGCAGTGAATACGGGGCTCAGCCCCAGCATTTT.